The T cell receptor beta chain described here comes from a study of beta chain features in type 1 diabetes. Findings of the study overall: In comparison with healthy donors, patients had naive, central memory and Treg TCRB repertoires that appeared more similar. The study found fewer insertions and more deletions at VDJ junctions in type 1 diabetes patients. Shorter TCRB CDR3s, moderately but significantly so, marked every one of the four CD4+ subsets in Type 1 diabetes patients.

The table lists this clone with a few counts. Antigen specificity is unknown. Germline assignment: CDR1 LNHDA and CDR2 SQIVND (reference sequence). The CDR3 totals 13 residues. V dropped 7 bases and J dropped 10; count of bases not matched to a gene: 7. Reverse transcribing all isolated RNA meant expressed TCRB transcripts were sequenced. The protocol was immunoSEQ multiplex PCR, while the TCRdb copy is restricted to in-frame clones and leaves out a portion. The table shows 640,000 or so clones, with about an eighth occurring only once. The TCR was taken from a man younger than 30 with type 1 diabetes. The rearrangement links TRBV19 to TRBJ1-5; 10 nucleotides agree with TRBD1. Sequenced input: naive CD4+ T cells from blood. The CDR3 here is CASKGQGRRPQHF. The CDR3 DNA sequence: TGTGCCAGTAAGGGACAGGGGAGACGTCCCCAGCATTTT.